The 17 T cell receptor beta chains presented below share a single source sample, sequenced in a study of beta chain features in type 1 diabetes. Study outcomes and limitations: In all four CD4+ subsets, TCRB CDR3 length was significantly, moderately reduced in type 1 diabetes.

The authors reverse transcribed all of the isolated RNA, so sequencing captured expressed TCRB transcripts. Measured with immunoSEQ multiplex PCR; TCRdb has only the in-frame clones, and not every one. The data show some 350,000 clones, 9.6% seen once. Their antigens remain unidentified. Sequenced: central memory CD4+ T cells from blood. The receptor source for this set is a young man with type 1 diabetes.

J is TRBJ2-7 and V is TRBV7-2; 7 positions match TRBD2. Germline-derived CDR1 and CDR2 are SGHTA and FQGNSA. The CDR3 consists of 13 residues. Trimming removed 1 base from V and 6 bases from J; junction bases left unmatched: 3. The CDR3 DNA reads as TGTGCCAGCAGCTTAGATAGCGGGTTCGAGCAGTACTTC. Translating it yields CASSLDSGFEQYF.

This clone was counted only a few times. The chain couples TRBV15 to TRBJ2-1; D ambiguous. The CDR3 contains 14 residues. The V gene lost 0 bases and the J gene lost 8 bases, with 11 bases spanning the gap. Germline values: CDR1 LNHNV, CDR2 YYDKDF (reference sequence). The CDR3 loop is CATSRDKGLYEQFF. The DNA of the CDR3 is TGTGCCACCAGCAGAGATAAGGGTTTGTATGAGCAGTTCTTC. The variable domain in full, completed from reference TRBV15 and TRBJ2-1, reads DAMVIQNPRYQVTQFGKPVTLSCSQTLNHNVMYWYQQKSSQAPKLLFHYYDKDFNNEADTPDNFQSRRPNTSFCFLDIRSPGLGDTAMYLCATSRDKGLYEQFFGPGTRLTVL.

The chain couples TRBV6-4 to TRBJ2-1, with TRBD2 as a possible D gene (6 bases). The CDR3 loop spans 14 amino acids. V was trimmed by 2 bases and J by 6 bases, leaving 11 bases between them. Germline values: CDR1 MRHNA, CDR2 SNTAGT. The CDR3 DNA sequence: TGTGCCAGCAGTGACCGGGACTCGGGCAATGAGCAGTTCTTC. This sequence encodes CASSDRDSGNEQFF.

V gene TRBV7-2 combines with J gene TRBJ1-1, with unresolved D. Germline CDR1 reads SGHTA; CDR2 reads FQGNSA. This CDR3 contains 15 residues. V shed 5 bases and J shed 4 bases, with 17 bases lying between them. The CDR3 reads CASSPPGPLGTEAFF. The CDR3 DNA reads as TGTGCCAGCAGCCCCCCTGGGCCCTTGGGCACTGAAGCTTTCTTT.

The chain uses TRBV4-1 and TRBJ2-1, with D possibly matching TRBD2 (5 bases). The CDR3 loop spans 15 amino acids. V was trimmed by 1 base and J by 0 bases, leaving 7 bases between them. Germline CDR1 MGHRA, CDR2 YSYEKL. The CDR3 region is CASSQGTSSYNEQFF. DNA of the CDR3: TGCGCCAGCAGCCAAGGAACTAGCTCCTACAATGAGCAGTTCTTC.

The chain employs TRBV19 and TRBJ2-7; 10 bases fit TRBD2. In germline, CDR1 is LNHDA, CDR2 SQIVND (reference sequence). This CDR3 spans 16 amino acids. J was trimmed by 0 bases and V by 3 bases; bases with no gene match: 5. This CDR3 reads CASSMGASGSSYEQYF. The CDR3 DNA is TGTGCCAGTAGTATGGGGGCTAGCGGGAGCTCCTACGAGCAGTACTTC.

The chain employs TRBV7-9 and TRBJ2-1, with D possibly TRBD1 on 5 matching bases. The germline V gene has CDR1 SEHNR and CDR2 FQNEAQ (reference sequence). The CDR3 totals 15 residues. V lost 1 base and J lost 1, with 8 bases in between. DNA for the CDR3: TGTGCCAGCAGCTTAGAACAGGCGTCCTACAATGAGCAGTTCTTC. Amino acid sequence: CASSLEQASYNEQFF.

The rearrangement links TRBV7-2 to TRBJ2-7; TRBD2 matches 8 bases. The germline CDR1 and CDR2 sequences are SGHTA and FQGNSA. The CDR3 runs to 17 residues. Unmatched junction bases numbered 16, after V lost 5 bases and J lost 4 bases. DNA of the CDR3: TGTGCCAGCAGCCCTATCACTAGCGGCACCAGGGGATACGAGCAGTACTTC. Its protein product is CASSPITSGTRGYEQYF.

This clone has a handful of counts. The rearrangement links TRBV28 to TRBJ2-2; 8 nucleotides align to TRBD1. CDR1 MDHEN and CDR2 SYDVKM come from the germline V gene. The V and J ends lost 4 bases and 4 bases, in that order; junction bases with no gene match: 8. The CDR3 loop spans 16 amino acids. The chain's CDR3 is CASSSPGQGSTGELFF. In DNA, the CDR3 is TGTGCCAGCAGTTCCCCTGGACAGGGAAGCACCGGGGAGCTGTTTTTT.

This clone was recorded a few times. V and J are TRBV28 and TRBJ1-5; D gene unclear. Germline loops: CDR1 MDHEN, CDR2 SYDVKM. The CDR3 sequence is 14 residues long. Trimming took 4 bases from V and 8 from J, leaving 15 bases between them. The CDR3 sequence: CASSSVSSGEPQHF. The CDR3 DNA reads as TGTGCCAGCAGTTCCGTTTCATCCGGGGAGCCCCAGCATTTT.

This clone was detected a few times. The chain has TRBV9 and TRBJ2-1; 11 bases align to TRBD2. CDR1 is SGDLS and CDR2 is YYNGEE in the germline V gene. With V trimmed by 4 bases and J by 5 bases, 5 bases remained unmatched. The CDR3 covers 15 residues. CDR3 residues: CASSQGTSGHNEQFF. In DNA, the CDR3 is TGTGCCAGCAGCCAAGGGACTAGCGGCCACAATGAGCAGTTCTTC.

This clone was detected a few times. The chain is built from TRBV9 and TRBJ2-5; the match to TRBD2 covers 11 bases. Germline loops: CDR1 SGDLS, CDR2 YYNGEE. V shed 4 bases, J shed 3 bases, and the junction held 5 bases outside the gene matches. The CDR3 is 15 residues long. The CDR3 loop reads CASSPQGLAEETQYF. CDR3 nucleotide sequence: TGTGCCAGCAGCCCACAGGGACTAGCGGAAGAGACCCAGTACTTC.

J is TRBJ2-7 and V is TRBV27; TRBD2 matches at 7 bases. Germline CDR1 MNHEY, CDR2 SMNVEV (reference sequence). V lost 2 bases, J lost 2 bases, and 9 bases stayed unmatched. This CDR3 has 16 amino acids. CDR3 residues: CASSLNPPGLTYEQYF. The CDR3 DNA reads TGTGCCAGCAGTTTAAACCCACCGGGACTAACCTACGAGCAGTACTTC.

This clone appeared many times. The sample has other DNA sequences that encode this CDR3 too. The V gene is TRBV28, the J gene TRBJ2-7; no clear D gene. Germline CDR1 is MDHEN and CDR2 is SYDVKM. This CDR3 has 11 residues. V lost 3 bases, J lost 4 bases, and 4 bases lay in between. CDR3 in DNA: TGTGCCAGCAGTTTGGCGTACGAGCAGTACTTC. This translates into CASSLAYEQYF.

Only a few counts were recorded for this clone. This chain uses TRBV4-2 with TRBJ1-4; 9 bases fit TRBD1. Germline V lookup: CDR1 LGHNA, CDR2 YNFKEQ. The CDR3 totals 15 residues. J was trimmed by 6 bases and V by 0 bases; bases with no gene match: 2. Here the CDR3 reads CASSQDDRGYEKLFF. The CDR3 coding sequence is TGTGCCAGCAGCCAAGACGACAGGGGGTATGAAAAACTGTTTTTT.

This clone turned up a few times. The chain has TRBV4-3 and TRBJ1-1; no definite D call. Germline V lookup: CDR1 LGHNA, CDR2 YSLEER. Between the trimmed V and J ends, which lost 0 bases and 1 base, there was a span of 9 bases. There are 15 residues in the CDR3. CDR3 residues: CASSQDLGSNTEAFF. Written as DNA, the CDR3 is TGCGCCAGCAGCCAAGATTTGGGCTCGAACACTGAAGCTTTCTTT.

This clone was seen a few times. The gene calls are TRBV27 and TRBJ1-2; TRBD1 agrees at 9 bases. J was trimmed by 4 bases and V by 4 bases; bases with no gene match: 10. This CDR3 contains 16 residues. Germline V CDR1 and CDR2: MNHEY, SMNVEV (reference sequence). As DNA, the CDR3 is TGTGCCAGCAGTTCTTTTGGACAGGGGCTAATCTATGGCTACACCTTC. The encoded protein is CASSSFGQGLIYGYTF.